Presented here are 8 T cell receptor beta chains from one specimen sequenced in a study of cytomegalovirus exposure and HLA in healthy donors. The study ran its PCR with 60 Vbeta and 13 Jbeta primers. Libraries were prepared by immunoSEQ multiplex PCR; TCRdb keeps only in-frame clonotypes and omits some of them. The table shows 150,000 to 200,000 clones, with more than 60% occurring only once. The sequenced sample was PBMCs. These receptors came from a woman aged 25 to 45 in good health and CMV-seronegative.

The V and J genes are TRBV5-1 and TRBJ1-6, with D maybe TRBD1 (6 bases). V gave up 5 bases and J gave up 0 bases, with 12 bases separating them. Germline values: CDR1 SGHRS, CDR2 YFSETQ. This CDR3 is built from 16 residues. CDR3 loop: CASRMTGSSYNSPLHF. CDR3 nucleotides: TGCGCCAGCAGGATGACAGGAAGCTCCTATAATTCACCCCTCCACTTT.

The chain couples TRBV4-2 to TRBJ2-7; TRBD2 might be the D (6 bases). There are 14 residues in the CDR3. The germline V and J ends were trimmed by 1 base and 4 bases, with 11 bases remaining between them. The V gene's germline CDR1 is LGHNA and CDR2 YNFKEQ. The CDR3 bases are TGTGCCAGCAGCCAAGGCCGGGGGTGGTACGAGCAGTACTTC. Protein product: CASSQGRGWYEQYF.

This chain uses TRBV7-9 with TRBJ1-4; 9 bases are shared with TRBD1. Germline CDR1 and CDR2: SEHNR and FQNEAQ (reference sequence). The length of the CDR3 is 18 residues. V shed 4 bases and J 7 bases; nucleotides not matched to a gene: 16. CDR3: CASSWPRDRVKEGEKLFF. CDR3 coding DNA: TGTGCCAGCAGCTGGCCCCGGGACAGGGTCAAAGAGGGTGAAAAACTGTTTTTT.

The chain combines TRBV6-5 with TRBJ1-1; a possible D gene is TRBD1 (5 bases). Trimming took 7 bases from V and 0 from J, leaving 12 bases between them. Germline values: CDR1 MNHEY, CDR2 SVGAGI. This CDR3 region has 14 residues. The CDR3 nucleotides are TGTGCCAGCATCCCCGACAGTCTGAACACTGAAGCTTTCTTT. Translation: CASIPDSLNTEAFF.

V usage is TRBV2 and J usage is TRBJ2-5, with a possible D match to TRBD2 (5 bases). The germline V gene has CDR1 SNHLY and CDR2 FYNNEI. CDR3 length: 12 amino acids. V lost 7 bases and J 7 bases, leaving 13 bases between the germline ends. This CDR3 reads CASMLGAGTQYF. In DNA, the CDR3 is TGTGCCAGCATGTTGGGAGCCGGGACCCAGTACTTC.

CDR3 DNA sequence: TGTGCCTGGAGTGTACGGTACAGGGAATATGGCTACACCTTC. Protein product: CAWSVRYREYGYTF. This chain connects TRBV30 to TRBJ1-2, with D tentatively TRBD1 (6 bases). V dropped 0 bases and J dropped 5 bases, with 13 bases sitting between them. Germline V CDR1 and CDR2: GTSNPN, SVGIG (reference sequence). This CDR3 is built from 14 residues.

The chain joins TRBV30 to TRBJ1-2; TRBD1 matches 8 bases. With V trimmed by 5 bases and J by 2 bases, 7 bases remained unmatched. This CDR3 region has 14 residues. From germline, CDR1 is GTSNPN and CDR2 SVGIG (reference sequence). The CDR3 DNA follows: TGTGCCTGGGGGATAACAGGGGGGAACTATGGCTACACCTTC. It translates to CAWGITGGNYGYTF.

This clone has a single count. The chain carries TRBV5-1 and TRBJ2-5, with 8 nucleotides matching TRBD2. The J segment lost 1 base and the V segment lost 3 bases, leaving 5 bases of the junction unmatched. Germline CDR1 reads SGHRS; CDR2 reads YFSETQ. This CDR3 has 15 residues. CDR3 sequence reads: CASSYGGGPQETQYF. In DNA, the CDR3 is TGCGCCAGCAGCTACGGGGGGGGACCCCAAGAGACCCAGTACTTC.